The 22 T cell receptor beta chains listed next were all sequenced from one sample in a study of T cell repertoires in cytomegalovirus infection. TCRdb reanalysed the reads using MiXCR and keeps one entry per CDR3 protein. Altogether 170,000 or so distinct CDR3 sequences are present, over 13% being singletons, with the ten largest covering 20% to 30%. Source material: PBMCs. Every receptor here comes from a human donor in good health (CMV status not recorded). Some clones in this sample may be carry-over from other donors' samples.

The chain carries TRBV5-1 and TRBJ2-6; 8 bases align to TRBD1. Per the germline V gene, CDR1 is SGHRS and CDR2 is YFSETQ. This CDR3 region has 18 residues. V dropped 0 bases and J dropped 0; count of bases not matched to a gene: 5. The CDR3 here is CASSLADRGSSGANVLTF. For the CDR3, the DNA is TGCGCCAGCAGCTTGGCAGACAGGGGAAGCTCTGGGGCCAACGTCCTGACTTTC.

This clonotype has a count of ten or more. In DNA form, the CDR3 reads TGTGCCAGCAGCCCGTGGGGGGGGGTGAATGAGCAGTTCTTC. Residues: CASSPWGGVNEQFF. V is TRBV7-6 and J is TRBJ2-1, with 7 positions matching TRBD2. Germline V gene data show CDR1 as SGHVS and CDR2 as FNYEAQ. The CDR3 length is 14 residues. Trimming at V came to 5 bases and at J to 7 bases, leaving 8 bases not matched to a gene.

This clonotype was observed many times. The V and J genes are TRBV28 and TRBJ1-2; no clear D. Deletions cut 3 bases from V and 7 bases from J, with 9 bases between. Germline CDR1 reads MDHEN; CDR2 reads SYDVKM. The CDR3 sequence is 12 residues long. DNA of the CDR3: TGTGCCAGCAGTTTTGAGGGCCTTGGCTACACCTTC. This gives the protein CASSFEGLGYTF.

This clonotype occurred many times. The V call is TRBV25-1, the J call TRBJ1-1; D gene ambiguous. V lost 4 bases, J lost 3 bases, and 3 bases lay in between. Germline V gene sequence: CDR1 MGHDK, CDR2 SYGVNS. The CDR3 loop spans 11 amino acids. The CDR3 spells CASSGYTEAFF. In DNA form, the CDR3 reads TGTGCCAGCAGTGGATACACTGAAGCTTTCTTT.

The V gene is TRBV6-5, the J gene TRBJ2-7; 10 nucleotides agree with TRBD1. V lost 4 bases and J lost 0; bases outside the gene matches: 9. CDR1 MNHEY and CDR2 SVGAGI come from the germline V gene. The CDR3 is 17 amino acids. The CDR3 coding sequence is TGTGCCAGCAGTTCCTTTTGGACAGGGGGATTCTCCTACGAGCAGTACTTC. Protein sequence: CASSSFWTGGFSYEQYF.

The CDR3 sequence: CSGGTIETTDTQYF. CDR3 in DNA: TGCAGCGGGGGGACGATAGAGACCACAGATACGCAGTATTTT. The J gene is TRBJ2-3, the V gene TRBV29-1, with D perhaps being TRBD1 or TRBD2 (5 bases each). The CDR3 runs to 14 residues. Germline V gene lookup returns CDR1 SQVTM and CDR2 ANQGSEA. V was trimmed by 7 bases and J by 2 bases, leaving 16 bases between them.

In its sample, this clonotype was seen many times. The rearrangement joins TRBV28 to TRBJ1-6; weak D call: TRBD1 (6 bases). Germline loops: CDR1 MDHEN, CDR2 SYDVKM. Trimming pared 2 bases from V and 10 bases from J, leaving 15 bases between. The CDR3 is 15 residues long. CDR3 amino acids: CASSLHQGIGSPLHF. The CDR3 coding sequence is TGTGCCAGCAGTTTACACCAGGGGATAGGATCACCCCTCCACTTT.

The chain links TRBV7-9 to TRBJ2-7, with 8 positions matching TRBD1. CDR1 and CDR2 (germline): SEHNR, FQNEAQ (reference sequence). J was trimmed by 3 bases and V by 3 bases; bases with no gene match: 4. This CDR3 comprises 14 residues. CDR3 sequence: CASSFRTGSYEQYF. CDR3 nucleotide sequence: TGTGCCAGCAGCTTCAGGACAGGGAGCTACGAGCAGTACTTC.

Here the CDR3 DNA reads TGTGCCAGCTCACCACGCGACAGGACCTATGGCTACACCTTC. This codes for CASSPRDRTYGYTF. The V and J genes are TRBV18 and TRBJ1-2; D perhaps matches TRBD1 (6 bases). Germline CDR1 and CDR2: KGHSH and LQKENI. The germline V and J ends were trimmed by 1 base and 4 bases, with 10 bases remaining between them. The CDR3 extends over 14 amino acids.

This chain uses TRBV20-1 with TRBJ2-5; 10 bases line up with TRBD2. Unmatched junction bases numbered 11, after V lost 5 bases and J lost 5 bases. The germline gives CDR1 DFQATT, CDR2 SNEGSKA (reference sequence). This CDR3 comprises 15 residues. The CDR3 is CSARSLAGESETQYF. DNA of the CDR3: TGCAGTGCTCGAAGCCTAGCGGGAGAATCGGAGACCCAGTACTTC.

This clonotype was detected ten times or more. This chain's CDR3 is CASSEQGAPSNQPQHF. Here the CDR3 DNA reads TGTGCCAGTAGTGAACAGGGGGCCCCTAGCAATCAGCCCCAGCATTTT. This sequence joins TRBV19 and TRBJ1-5; the match to TRBD1 covers 9 bases. CDR3 size: 16 residues. The germline gives CDR1 LNHDA, CDR2 SQIVND (reference sequence). Losses at the gene ends were 5 bases for V and 0 bases for J; bases not matched to a gene: 5.

This clonotype was picked up many times. The chain carries TRBV7-3 and TRBJ2-1; 9 bases fit TRBD1. The CDR3 is 14 amino acids. Germline V lookup: CDR1 SGHTA, CDR2 FQGTGA. Unmatched junction bases numbered 5, after V lost 1 base and J lost 10 bases. The CDR3 reads CASSLSGTGWEQFF. The CDR3 DNA sequence: TGTGCCAGCAGCTTAAGTGGGACAGGGTGGGAGCAGTTCTTC.

The genes are TRBV14 and TRBJ2-7; the D gene is possibly TRBD1 (6 bases). Trimming left V 0 bases short and J 6 bases short, with 15 bases between. The CDR3 has 15 amino acids. The germline V gene encodes CDR1 SGHDN and CDR2 FVKESK. The CDR3 is CASSQDLVTGFEQYF. CDR3 DNA: TGTGCCAGCAGCCAAGATCTCGTCACAGGGTTCGAGCAGTACTTC.

This clonotype has just a few counts. The rearrangement uses TRBV12-5 and TRBJ1-2; D not certain. With 1 base removed from V and 5 bases from J, the gap between germline ends came to 23 bases. Per germline, CDR1 LGHNT and CDR2 FRNRAP. The CDR3 has 18 amino acids. CDR3 nucleotides: TGTGCTAGTGGTTTGGGGGGAATCGGGCAGGCTCGACTATATGGCTACACCTTC. Encoded protein: CASGLGGIGQARLYGYTF. The full variable domain, completed using reference TRBV12-5 and TRBJ1-2, is DARVTQTPRHKVTEMGQEVTMRCQPILGHNTVFWYRQTMMQGLELLAYFRNRAPLDDSGMPKDRFSAEMPDATLATLKIQPSEPRDSAVYFCASGLGGIGQARLYGYTFGSGTRLTVV.

There are many counts of this clonotype. The chain recombines TRBV6-4 with TRBJ2-2; D is unresolved. Germline lookup yields CDR1 MRHNA and CDR2 SNTAGT. V was trimmed by 3 bases and J by 8 bases, leaving 10 bases between them. The CDR3 has 13 residues. The CDR3 bases are TGTGCCAGCAGTGAAAGGGCAACGGGGGAGCTGTTTTTT. It is translated as CASSERATGELFF.

This clonotype has ten or more counts. The chain recombines TRBV5-4 with TRBJ1-1, with 9 bases lining up with TRBD1. V gave up 3 bases and J gave up 4 bases; unmatched junction bases: 7. CDR3 length: 15 amino acids. Germline CDR1 SGHNT, CDR2 YYREEE (reference sequence). The CDR3 nucleotides are TGTGCCAGCAGCTCCGACCGGGACAGGGCCACTGAAGCTTTCTTT. Its translation: CASSSDRDRATEAFF.

In this sample, this clonotype turned up a few times. V is TRBV5-6 and J is TRBJ1-5; possible D gene TRBD1, 5 bases. Trimming left V 1 base short and J 2 bases short, with 13 bases between. From germline, CDR1 is SGHDT and CDR2 YYEEEE. The CDR3 extends over 16 amino acids. This chain's CDR3 is CASSLWGEMGNQPQHF. The CDR3 DNA sequence: TGTGCCAGCAGCTTGTGGGGGGAGATGGGCAATCAGCCCCAGCATTTT.

This clonotype was seen many times. J is TRBJ2-7 and V is TRBV7-8; a weak D match, TRBD2 (5 bases). The germline gives CDR1 SGHVS, CDR2 FQNEAQ. The CDR3 has 15 residues. The V end lost 1 base, the J end lost 0 bases, and 10 bases lay between the germline ends. CDR3 sequence: CASSLGGSISYEQYF. The CDR3 bases are TGTGCCAGCAGCTTAGGAGGGAGTATCTCCTACGAGCAGTACTTC.

The chain has TRBV19 and TRBJ2-6, with D uncertain. The CDR3 consists of 13 residues. V was pared by 6 bases and J by 4 bases, with 7 bases between. Germline assignment: CDR1 LNHDA and CDR2 SQIVND (reference sequence). CDR3 amino acids: CASRLRGANVLTF. The CDR3, as DNA: TGTGCCAGTAGGCTTCGGGGGGCCAACGTCCTGACTTTC. Filled out from reference TRBV19 and TRBJ2-6, the complete variable domain reads DGGITQSPKYLFRKEGQNVTLSCEQNLNHDAMYWYRQDPGQGLRLIYYSQIVNDFQKGDIAEGYSVSREKKESFPLTVTSAQKNPTAFYLCASRLRGANVLTFGAGSRLTVL.

This clonotype has at least ten counts. The CDR3: CASASPRQAGQPQHF. CDR3 nucleotides: TGTGCTAGTGCCTCCCCCAGACAGGCTGGCCAGCCCCAGCATTTT. This chain connects TRBV12-5 to TRBJ1-5, with D perhaps TRBD1 (6 bases). CDR3 length equals 15 residues. Germline CDR1 reads LGHNT; CDR2 reads FRNRAP. Trimming took 7 bases from V and 7 from J, leaving 20 bases between them.

There are a few counts of this clonotype. The chain couples TRBV6-1 to TRBJ2-7; 7 nucleotides line up with TRBD1. The V gene end was trimmed by 7 bases and the J gene end by 2 bases; junction bases not matched to a gene: 5. The V gene's germline CDR1 is MNHNS and CDR2 SASEGT. The CDR3 runs to 13 residues. CDR3 in DNA: TGTGCCAGCAATTGGGACAGACCCTACGAGCAGTACTTC. This codes for CASNWDRPYEQYF.

Ten or more counts support this clonotype. The chain has TRBV11-1 and TRBJ2-3; D might be TRBD1 (5 bases). CDR1 is SGHAT and CDR2 is FQDESV in the germline V gene (reference sequence). Trimming shortened V by 0 bases and J by 11 bases, and 9 bases separated the two germline ends. The CDR3 length is 12 residues. The CDR3 DNA reads as TGTGCCAGCAGCTTAGCAGTCAGGGTGCAGTATTTT. Protein sequence: CASSLAVRVQYF.